These T cell receptor beta chains were read from a single sample in a study of monozygotic twins with inflammatory bowel disease. TCRdb reprocessed the 5' RACE reads and stores each CDR3 protein as one record, lacking DNA. This listing includes about 300,000 distinct CDR3 sequences. Sequenced: blood. The receptors come from a human donor with ulcerative colitis or Crohn's disease, or a healthy co-twin of an affected twin (not recorded which). CDR3s include the opening cysteine and the closing phenylalanine or tryptophan.

>13|TRBV28|TRBJ1-1
CASTLSGGREAFF
>15|TRBV19|TRBJ2-4
CASTGQGVAKNIQYF
>13|TRBV5-1|TRBJ2-7
CASRSEQGYEQYF
>14|TRBV27|TRBJ1-6
CASRPMSHYSPLHF
>16|TRBV4-2|TRBJ2-2
CASSPQAGGRTGELFF
>14|TRBV5-1|TRBJ2-4
CASADAGGGNIQYF
>16|TRBV28|TRBJ2-1
CASRNTGTGVYNEQFF
>12|TRBV2|TRBJ2-5
CASSELRETQYF
>14|TRBV5-6|TRBJ2-1
CASSLAGGPDEQFF
>12|TRBV5-6|TRBJ2-1
CASSLERNEQFF
>15|TRBV28|TRBJ2-1
CASSIYGTGEPEQFF
>14|TRBV11-2|TRBJ2-3
CASSLEPPTDTQYF
>15|TRBV20-1|TRBJ2-5
CSAPRTMTGIETQYF
>16|TRBV11-2|TRBJ1-1
CASSLDLLGPNTEAFF
>16|TRBV7-2|TRBJ2-3
CASSSRLAGSTDTQYF
>16|TRBV20-1|TRBJ2-7
CSADRGSLTGSYEQYF
>16|TRBV7-9|TRBJ1-6
CASSESFGTVNSPLHF
>13|TRBV14|TRBJ2-5
CASSLRVRETQYF
>17|TRBV24-1|TRBJ2-1
CATSSPQGQGAISEQFF
>12|TRBV11-2|TRBJ2-1
CASSFLPGEQFF
>14|TRBV28|TRBJ2-5
CASSIWTGQETQYF
>17|TRBV7-2|TRBJ2-3
CASSKGLAGSATDTQYF
>14|TRBV4-3|TRBJ1-1
CASSQEGGRGRAFF
>14|TRBV6-1|TRBJ2-4
CATARSGAKNIQYF
>18|TRBV4-3|TRBJ2-1
CASSQRGSGGAPYNEQFF
>13|TRBV5-1|TRBJ2-7
CASSGGTSAEQYF
>15|TRBV5-1|TRBJ1-1
CASSLPGGQNTEAFF
>13|TRBV14|TRBJ2-7
CASSPWAVYEQYF
>16|TRBV15|TRBJ2-2
CATSRDQWTNTGELFF
>13|TRBV28|TRBJ2-3
CASSFSTTDTQYF
>15|TRBV9|TRBJ1-5
CASSAGGQGIQPQHF
>15|TRBV6-1|TRBJ2-1
CASSRGGTGSNEQFF
>15|TRBV6-1|TRBJ2-1
CASSRGLAGYNEQFF
>16|TRBV5-1|TRBJ1-4
CASSLASGTGGGKPFF
>13|TRBV7-9|TRBJ1-2
CASSLDGNYGYTF
>16|TRBV6-4|TRBJ2-1
CASSSPGLEVGNEQFF
>14|TRBV24-1|TRBJ2-1
CATSGALMNNEQFF
>14|TRBV9|TRBJ2-5
CASSEKRGRGTQYF
>14|TRBV24-1|TRBJ2-2
CATSDLAYTGELFF
>14|TRBV6-2/TRBV6-3|TRBJ2-7
CASSADGPFDEQYF
>14|TRBV10-3|TRBJ2-3
CAISDRVGGDTQYF